What follows is one T cell receptor beta chain and its context. The entry originates in a study of shared clonotypes between healthy human individuals. Trimming stripped 7 bases from V and 3 bases from J, with 13 bases between. The CDR3 covers 13 residues. CDR1 and CDR2 (germline): MNHNS, SASEGT. Measured with immunoSEQ multiplex PCR; TCRdb has only the in-frame clones, and not every one. The sample lists hundreds of thousands of clones, about three quarters occurring once. This receptor was obtained from a woman aged 25 to 45 in good health. The sample taken for sequencing was memory CD4+ T cells sorted from blood. Subset described: CD45RA-negative fraction. The chain employs TRBV6-1 and TRBJ2-7, with D uncertain. CDR3 sequence reads: CASTGRLVYEQYF. The CDR3 nucleotides read TGTGCCAGCACCGGTAGACTCGTCTACGAGCAGTACTTC.